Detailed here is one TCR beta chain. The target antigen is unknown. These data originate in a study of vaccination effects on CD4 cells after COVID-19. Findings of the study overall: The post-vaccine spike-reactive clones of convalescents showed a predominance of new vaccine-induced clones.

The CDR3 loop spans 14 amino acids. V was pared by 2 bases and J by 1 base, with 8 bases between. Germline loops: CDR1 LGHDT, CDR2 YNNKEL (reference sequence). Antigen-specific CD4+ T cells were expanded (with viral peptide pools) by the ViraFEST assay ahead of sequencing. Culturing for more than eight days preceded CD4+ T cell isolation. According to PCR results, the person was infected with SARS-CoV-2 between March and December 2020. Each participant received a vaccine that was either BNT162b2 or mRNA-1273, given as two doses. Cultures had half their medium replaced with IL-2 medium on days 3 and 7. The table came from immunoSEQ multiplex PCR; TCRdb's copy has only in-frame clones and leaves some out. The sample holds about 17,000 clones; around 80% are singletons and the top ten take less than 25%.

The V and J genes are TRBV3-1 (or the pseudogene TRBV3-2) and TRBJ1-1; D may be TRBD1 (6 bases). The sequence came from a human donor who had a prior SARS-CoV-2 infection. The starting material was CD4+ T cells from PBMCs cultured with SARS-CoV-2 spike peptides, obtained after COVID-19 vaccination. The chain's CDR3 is CASSQSDRNTEAFF. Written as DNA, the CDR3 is TGTGCCAGCAGCCAATCGGACAGGAACACTGAAGCTTTCTTT.